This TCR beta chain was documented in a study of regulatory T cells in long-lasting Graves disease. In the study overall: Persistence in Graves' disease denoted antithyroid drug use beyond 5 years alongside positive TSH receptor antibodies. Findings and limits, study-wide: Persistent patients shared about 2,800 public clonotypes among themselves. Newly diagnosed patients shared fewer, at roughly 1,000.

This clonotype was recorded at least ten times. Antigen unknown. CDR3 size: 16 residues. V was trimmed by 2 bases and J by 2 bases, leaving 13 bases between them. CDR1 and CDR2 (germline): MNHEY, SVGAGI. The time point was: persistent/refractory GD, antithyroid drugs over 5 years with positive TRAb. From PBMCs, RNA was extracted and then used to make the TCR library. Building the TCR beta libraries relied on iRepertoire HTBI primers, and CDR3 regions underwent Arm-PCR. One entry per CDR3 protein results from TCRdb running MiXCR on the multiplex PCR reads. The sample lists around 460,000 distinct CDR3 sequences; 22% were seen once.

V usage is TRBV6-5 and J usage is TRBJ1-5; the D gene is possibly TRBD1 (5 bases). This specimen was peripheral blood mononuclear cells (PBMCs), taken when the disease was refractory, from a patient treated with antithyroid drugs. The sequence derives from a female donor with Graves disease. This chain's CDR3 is CASSYPPGTRNQPQHF. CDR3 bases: TGTGCCAGCAGTTACCCTCCGGGGACCCGCAATCAGCCCCAGCATTTT.